This entry lists 29 T cell receptor beta chains sequenced from one sample in a study of blood T cell repertoires in COVID-19. Only in-frame clones appear in the TCRdb table, and some are missing; sequencing was by immunoSEQ multiplex PCR. The data show about 100,000 clones, around 87% seen once. Sequenced input: peripheral blood. The receptors originated from a man aged 45-60 years with active or convalescent COVID-19.

The rearrangement links TRBV24-1 to TRBJ2-1, with 11 positions matching TRBD2. Losses at the gene ends were 9 bases for V and 4 bases for J; bases not matched to a gene: 7. The CDR3 has 15 residues. The V gene's germline CDR1 is KGHDR and CDR2 SFDVKD. The CDR3 protein is CATRPTSGGYNEQFF. The CDR3 DNA reads TGTGCCACCCGACCTACTAGCGGGGGTTACAATGAGCAGTTCTTC.

The chain couples TRBV7-9 to TRBJ2-1; 7 bases are a match to TRBD2. Germline V gene sequence: CDR1 SEHNR, CDR2 FQNEAQ (reference sequence). The CDR3 runs to 14 residues. V gave up 1 base and J gave up 6 bases; unmatched junction bases: 3. The CDR3 DNA is TGTGCCAGCAGCTTAGGGGACTATATCAATGAGCAGTTCTTC. This sequence encodes CASSLGDYINEQFF. Full variable domain (missing parts from reference TRBV7-9 and TRBJ2-1): DTGVSQNPRHKITKRGQNVTFRCDPISEHNRLYWYRQTLGQGPEFLTYFQNEAQLEKSRLLSDRFSAERPKGSFSTLEIQRTEQGDSAMYLCASSLGDYINEQFFGPGTRLTVL.

The chain employs TRBV7-9 and TRBJ1-6, with TRBD1 as a possible D gene (5 bases). There are 13 residues in the CDR3. Trimming removed 5 bases from V and 8 bases from J, with 10 bases in between. The germline V gene has CDR1 SEHNR and CDR2 FQNEAQ (reference sequence). Here the CDR3 DNA reads TGTGCCAGCAGCCCCGACAGTTATTCACCCCTCCACTTT. Translation: CASSPDSYSPLHF.

The chain couples TRBV7-2 to TRBJ2-7, with 10 bases matching TRBD2. CDR1 SGHTA and CDR2 FQGNSA come from the germline V gene. V was pared by 5 bases and J by 6 bases, with 22 bases of the junction left unmatched. The CDR3 has 19 amino acids. Here the CDR3 DNA reads TGTGCCAGCAGCCAACCTCTAGCGGGGGATTTCTTTCCGCTGTGCGAGCAGTACTTC. Translated: CASSQPLAGDFFPLCEQYF.

V usage is TRBV5-1 and J usage is TRBJ1-6; 10 bases agree with TRBD1. The ends lost 4 bases at V and 9 bases at J; junction bases unmatched: 7. Looked up from germline, CDR1 is SGHRS and CDR2 is YFSETQ. This CDR3 region has 15 residues. Here the CDR3 DNA reads TGCGCCAGCAGCCATGGGACAGGGGCTTCTTCACCCCTCCACTTT. Translated, it gives CASSHGTGASSPLHF.

This chain connects TRBV9 to TRBJ2-5, with 8 bases identical to TRBD1. The CDR3 consists of 15 residues. With 0 bases clipped from V and 5 bases from J, the junction kept 6 bases outside the gene matches. Germline V lookup: CDR1 SGDLS, CDR2 YYNGEE. The CDR3 nucleotides read TGTGCCAGCAGCGTAGGGGCAGGGGGCTGGGAGACCCAGTACTTC. Translated, it gives CASSVGAGGWETQYF.

The V gene is TRBV19, the J gene TRBJ1-4; 7 bases are shared with TRBD1. V dropped 3 bases and J dropped 10; count of bases not matched to a gene: 8. Per the germline V gene, CDR1 is LNHDA and CDR2 is SQIVND (reference sequence). There are 14 residues in the CDR3. Written as DNA, the CDR3 is TGTGCCAGTAGTATCCCACAGGGGAGAGCAAAACTGTTTTTT. It codes for CASSIPQGRAKLFF.

The V call is TRBV29-1, the J call TRBJ1-1; no clear D. The CDR3 totals 12 residues. Per the germline V gene, CDR1 is SQVTM and CDR2 is ANQGSEA. V lost 8 bases, J lost 1 base, and 11 bases lay in between. CDR3 nucleotide sequence: TGCAGCACTATGACGGCGAACACTGAAGCTTTCTTT. Its translation: CSTMTANTEAFF.

This clone came up once. The J gene is TRBJ1-5, the V gene TRBV7-6, with D hard to call. The CDR3 runs to 13 residues. Trimming left V 1 base short and J 5 bases short, with 6 bases between. Germline V gene lookup returns CDR1 SGHVS and CDR2 FNYEAQ. The CDR3 DNA is TGTGCCAGCAGCTTAGGAGTTCATCAGCCCCAGCATTTT. Its protein product is CASSLGVHQPQHF. The full variable domain, in which reference TRBV7-6 and TRBJ1-5 provide the parts outside the CDR3, is GAGVSQSPRYKVTKRGQDVALRCDPISGHVSLYWYRQALGQGPEFLTYFNYEAQQDKSGLPNDRFSAERPEGSISTLTIQRTEQRDSAMYRCASSLGVHQPQHFGDGTRLSIL.

This rearrangement joins TRBV13 to TRBJ2-7; possibly TRBD1 for D (6 bases). The V gene's germline CDR1 is PRHDT and CDR2 FYEKMQ (reference sequence). The CDR3 covers 17 residues. V shed 1 base and J shed 1 base, with 17 bases lying between them. The DNA of the CDR3 is TGTGCCAGCAGCTTAGTTTCTCTCGGGACATCTTCCTACGAGCAGTACGTC. It encodes CASSLVSLGTSSYEQYV.

This chain links TRBV6-5 with TRBJ1-2; 12 bases are shared with TRBD1. The CDR3 is 16 amino acids. J was trimmed by 3 bases and V by 1 base; bases with no gene match: 3. Germline values: CDR1 MNHEY, CDR2 SVGAGI. The CDR3 nucleotides read TGTGCCAGCAGTTACTACCGGGACAGGGGGCACTATGGCTACACCTTC. Protein product: CASSYYRDRGHYGYTF.

The chain joins TRBV3-1 (or the pseudogene TRBV3-2) to TRBJ2-2; 7 positions match TRBD2. CDR3 size: 17 residues. CDR1 and CDR2 from the germline V gene are LGHDT and YNNKEL (reference sequence). Trimming removed 2 bases from V and 4 bases from J; junction bases left unmatched: 10. The CDR3: CASSQTTGGSFTGELFF. The CDR3 nucleotides read TGTGCCAGCAGCCAAACGACCGGGGGGTCCTTCACCGGGGAGCTGTTTTTT.

The V and J genes are TRBV7-9 and TRBJ2-1; 9 bases match TRBD2. The CDR3 is made up of 15 amino acids. The junction had 6 bases not matched to a gene; V was cut back by 1 base and J by 8 bases. Germline V gene sequence: CDR1 SEHNR, CDR2 FQNEAQ (reference sequence). As DNA, the CDR3 is TGTGCCAGCAGCTTAGTGAGCGGGGGGAGTGATGAGCAGTTCTTC. This sequence encodes CASSLVSGGSDEQFF.

The chain uses TRBV12-3 or TRBV12-4 and TRBJ1-2; unclear D gene. V was pared by 6 bases and J by 2 bases, with 7 bases between. CDR3 length: 12 residues. The CDR3: CASSSDNYGYTF. DNA of the CDR3: TGTGCCAGCAGCAGCGACAACTATGGCTACACCTTC.

The chain couples TRBV5-6 to TRBJ2-5; unclear D gene. The CDR3 runs 13 residues. The germline gives CDR1 SGHDT, CDR2 YYEEEE. Trimming shortened V by 9 bases and J by 1 base, and 13 bases separated the two germline ends. This CDR3 is CATQQAVQETQYF. The CDR3, as DNA: TGTGCCACCCAGCAGGCCGTCCAAGAGACCCAGTACTTC.

This clone appeared once. The CDR3 coding sequence is TGTGCCAGCAGCCACCGACTAGCTTTCACAGATACGCAGTATTTT. This encodes CASSHRLAFTDTQYF. The V gene is TRBV11-3, the J gene TRBJ2-3; 7 bases line up with TRBD2. CDR1 is SGHNT, CDR2 YENEEA, per germline. Trimming took 5 bases from V and 2 from J; bases not matched to a gene: 7. This CDR3 has 15 amino acids.

The J gene is TRBJ1-6, the V gene TRBV6-5; D gene ambiguous. Per germline, CDR1 MNHEY and CDR2 SVGAGI. This CDR3 region has 12 residues. V lost 0 bases, J lost 14 bases, and 8 bases lay in between. This CDR3 reads CASSYSGGALHF. Here the CDR3 DNA reads TGTGCCAGCAGTTACTCGGGAGGAGCCCTCCACTTT.

The V gene is TRBV18, the J gene TRBJ2-5; no definite D call. The CDR3 runs to 14 residues. With 0 bases removed from V and 3 bases from J, the gap between germline ends came to 8 bases. CDR1 is KGHSH, CDR2 LQKENI, per germline. The CDR3 spells CASSPPSLEETQYF. CDR3 sequence (DNA): TGTGCCAGCTCACCACCGAGCCTGGAAGAGACCCAGTACTTC.

The rearrangement joins TRBV4-3 to TRBJ1-5; 9 positions agree with TRBD1. Unmatched junction bases numbered 2, after V lost 0 bases and J lost 2 bases. This CDR3 comprises 16 residues. The germline V gene has CDR1 LGHNA and CDR2 YSLEER. This CDR3 is CASSQEWTGGNQPQHF. In nucleotides, the CDR3 is TGCGCCAGCAGCCAAGAATGGACAGGGGGCAATCAGCCCCAGCATTTT.

The J gene is TRBJ1-3, the V gene TRBV7-2; D may be TRBD1 (6 bases). This CDR3 region has 15 residues. The germline V gene encodes CDR1 SGHTA and CDR2 FQGNSA. Between the trimmed V and J ends, which lost 3 bases and 0 bases, there was a span of 9 bases. The CDR3 nucleotides are TGTGCCAGCAGCTTCTCAGGGGACTCTGGAAACACCATATATTTT. Amino acid sequence: CASSFSGDSGNTIYF. The whole variable domain, remainder taken from reference TRBV7-2 and TRBJ1-3, is GAGVSQSPSNKVTEKGKDVELRCDPISGHTALYWYRQSLGQGLEFLIYFQGNSAPDKSGLPSDRFSAERTGGSVSTLTIQRTQQEDSAVYLCASSFSGDSGNTIYFGEGSWLTVV.

The chain has TRBV28 and TRBJ2-4, with 9 nucleotides matching TRBD1. The CDR3 has 14 residues. The junction had 9 bases not matched to a gene; V was cut back by 2 bases and J by 13 bases. Germline V gene sequence: CDR1 MDHEN, CDR2 SYDVKM. The CDR3, as DNA: TGTGCCAGCAGTTTACCGGGACAGGGACGAATGCAGTACTTC. This translates into CASSLPGQGRMQYF.

The rearrangement links TRBV5-8 to TRBJ2-6, with 7 bases that match TRBD1. The V segment lost 1 base and the J segment 2 bases; nucleotides outside the gene matches: 3. Per germline, CDR1 SGHTS and CDR2 YDEGEE. This CDR3 has 16 amino acids. The CDR3 bases are TGTGCCAGCAGCTTGTTTCAGGGGGCTGGGGCCAACGTCCTGACTTTC. Residues: CASSLFQGAGANVLTF.

The chain uses TRBV5-6 and TRBJ1-1; 7 bases are shared with TRBD1. The CDR3 extends over 16 amino acids. V shed 0 bases, J shed 0 bases, and the junction held 5 bases outside the gene matches. Germline V gene data show CDR1 as SGHDT and CDR2 as YYEEEE. CDR3 nucleotide sequence: TGTGCCAGCAGCTTGGACAGGGGCGTTATGAACACTGAAGCTTTCTTT. Translating gives CASSLDRGVMNTEAFF.

This clone was counted at least ten times. The junction does not match germline at one end; this may be a read error. The V call is TRBV6-5, the J call TRBJ2-5; 10 nucleotides line up with TRBD1. Germline assignment: CDR1 MNHEY and CDR2 SVGAGI. CDR3 length: 15 residues. The CDR3 DNA reads TGTGCCAGCAGGTTGGACAGGGGGACGGTAGAGGCCCAGTACTTC. It specifies CASRLDRGTVEAQYF.

The chain recombines TRBV5-1 with TRBJ2-3; 7 positions match TRBD2. Trimming removed 0 bases from V and 4 bases from J; junction bases left unmatched: 8. Germline-derived CDR1 and CDR2 are SGHRS and YFSETQ. This CDR3 region has 16 residues. This CDR3 reads CASSLGTSASPDTQYF. In nucleotides, the CDR3 is TGCGCCAGCAGCTTGGGTACTAGCGCCAGCCCAGATACGCAGTATTTT. The entire variable domain, with the rest obtained from reference TRBV5-1 and TRBJ2-3, is as follows: KAGVTQTPRYLIKTRGQQVTLSCSPISGHRSVSWYQQTPGQGLQFLFEYFSETQRNKGNFPGRFSGRQFSNSRSEMNVSTLELGDSALYLCASSLGTSASPDTQYFGPGTRLTVL.

The J gene is TRBJ1-3, the V gene TRBV7-8; D not certain. Germline CDR1 is SGHVS and CDR2 is FQNEAQ. V shed 5 bases and J shed 0 bases, with 11 bases lying between them. The CDR3 is 15 residues long. CDR3 sequence: CASSQTLDSGNTIYF. DNA of the CDR3: TGTGCCAGCAGCCAGACTCTAGACTCTGGAAACACCATATATTTT.

The chain employs TRBV5-1 and TRBJ1-2; 9 positions match TRBD1. The junction had 0 bases not matched to a gene; V was cut back by 0 bases and J by 6 bases. The CDR3 covers 13 residues. CDR1 SGHRS and CDR2 YFSETQ come from the germline V gene. DNA of the CDR3: TGCGCCAGCAGCTTGGACAGGGGGCATGGCTACACCTTC. Translation: CASSLDRGHGYTF.

The chain uses TRBV4-3 and TRBJ2-7; D ambiguous. Germline CDR1 is LGHNA and CDR2 is YSLEER. V was shortened by 1 base and J by 3 bases, with 13 bases between the two germline ends. CDR3 length: 15 residues. The chain's CDR3 is CASSQGPSPHYEQYF. CDR3 coding DNA: TGCGCCAGCAGCCAAGGCCCAAGCCCCCACTACGAGCAGTACTTC.

The chain uses TRBV4-1 and TRBJ1-3, with a possible D match to TRBD1 (6 bases). Trimming removed 2 bases from V and 1 base from J, with 6 bases in between. CDR3 size: 14 residues. Looked up from germline, CDR1 is MGHRA and CDR2 is YSYEKL. The DNA of the CDR3 is TGCGCCAGCAGCCAAACAGGGTCTGGAAACACCATATATTTT. As protein: CASSQTGSGNTIYF.